The clone carrying this TCR beta chain was counted a single time. This specimen belongs to a study of blood T cell repertoires in COVID-19. Study details: Researchers got acute and convalescent COVID-19 samples from the United States, Italy and Spain.

CDR3 length equals 11 residues. V gave up 10 bases and J gave up 10 bases, with 14 bases separating them. Germline values: CDR1 MNHEY, CDR2 SVGAGI. The table came from immunoSEQ multiplex PCR; TCRdb's copy has only in-frame clones and leaves some out. This sample carries more than 15,000 clones, over 65% of them seen once, and the ten largest clones take roughly 23%. The clonotype originates from a man in his 60s with active or convalescent COVID-19. The material sequenced was peripheral blood. The V and J genes are TRBV6-5 and TRBJ2-1; no reliable D call. The CDR3 loop is CATLLRGEQFF. Written as DNA, the CDR3 is TGTGCCACCCTACTCAGAGGCGAGCAGTTCTTC.